These 26 T cell receptor beta chains were sequenced from one sample in a study of T cell repertoires in cytomegalovirus infection. TCRdb passed the reads through MiXCR, listing each CDR3 protein once. The repertoire holds 300,000 or so distinct CDR3 sequences, with roughly 25% as singletons. The sample comprised PBMCs. The source of these receptors is a human donor in good health (CMV status not recorded). Some clones in this sample may be carry-over from other donors' samples.

This clonotype was seen ten or more times. J is TRBJ2-7 and V is TRBV11-2; the D gene is possibly TRBD1 (5 bases). CDR3 length: 12 residues. Germline CDR1 reads SGHAT; CDR2 reads FQNNGV. The V gene lost 5 bases and the J gene lost 5 bases, with 10 bases spanning the gap. CDR3: CASSTQGDEQYF. The DNA of the CDR3 is TGTGCCAGCAGCACGCAGGGTGACGAGCAGTACTTC.

This clonotype has only a few counts. The V and J genes are TRBV10-3 and TRBJ1-2; 7 nucleotides match TRBD1. This CDR3 is built from 14 residues. Losses at the gene ends were 4 bases for V and 3 bases for J; bases not matched to a gene: 5. Germline V gene data show CDR1 as ENHRY and CDR2 as SYGVKD. The CDR3 region has the DNA TGTGCCATCAGTGGAGAGGGGGCGGACTATGGCTACACCTTC. Protein product: CAISGEGADYGYTF.

This clonotype turned up a few times. The J gene is TRBJ1-4, the V gene TRBV7-9; 10 positions agree with TRBD1. Germline CDR1 SEHNR, CDR2 FQNEAQ (reference sequence). The CDR3 runs to 16 residues. Germline trimming cut 6 bases from V and 7 bases from J; bases unmatched to any gene: 11. The CDR3 bases are TGTGCCAGCAGAACGGACTCGACAGGGGGCATTGAAAAACTGTTTTTT. It yields the protein CASRTDSTGGIEKLFF.

This rearrangement joins TRBV5-1 to TRBJ2-7; 14 bases fit TRBD2. The CDR3 totals 16 residues. Germline V gene data show CDR1 as SGHRS and CDR2 as YFSETQ. V was clipped by 4 bases and J by 2 bases; unmatched bases: 5. The CDR3 region is CASSAGLAGAPYEQYF. Here the CDR3 DNA reads TGCGCCAGCAGCGCGGGACTAGCGGGGGCCCCCTACGAGCAGTACTTC.

This clonotype was seen ten or more times. The chain recombines TRBV7-2 with TRBJ2-1; 13 nucleotides line up with TRBD2. In germline, CDR1 is SGHTA, CDR2 FQGNSA. The CDR3 spans 15 residues. V shed 10 bases, J shed 10 bases, and the junction held 13 bases outside the gene matches. The CDR3 DNA follows: TGTGCCACCAGACTAGCGGGAGGCCTTTCTTTAGAGCAGTTCTTC. Its translation: CATRLAGGLSLEQFF.

Ten or more counts support this clonotype. V is TRBV4-1 and J is TRBJ2-5; D not certain. Per germline, CDR1 MGHRA and CDR2 YSYEKL. Trimming cost V 0 bases and J 2 bases, with 10 bases left between them. The length of the CDR3 is 15 residues. The CDR3 DNA reads TGCGCCAGCAGCCAAGACTTCGGCCAACAAGAGACCCAGTACTTC. Translating gives CASSQDFGQQETQYF.

J is TRBJ2-3 and V is TRBV5-6, with 8 bases matching TRBD2. Unmatched junction bases numbered 20, after V lost 2 bases and J lost 3 bases. CDR1 and CDR2 from the germline V gene are SGHDT and YYEEEE. The CDR3 has 20 amino acids. Here the CDR3 DNA reads TGTGCCAGCAGCTTTAGGAGGGGGAGTTTTACTAGCGGAGTTACAGATACGCAGTATTTT. Residues: CASSFRRGSFTSGVTDTQYF.

This clonotype was detected a few times. The genes are TRBV19 and TRBJ1-5, with D possibly TRBD1 on 6 matching bases. The CDR3 has 16 amino acids. Trimming removed 5 bases from V and 2 bases from J, with 16 bases in between. The V gene's germline CDR1 is LNHDA and CDR2 SQIVND (reference sequence). The CDR3 spells CASSDRGTRGNQPQHF. In nucleotides, the CDR3 is TGTGCCAGTAGTGATAGGGGGACCCGGGGCAATCAGCCCCAGCATTTT. The full variable domain, its missing parts supplied by reference TRBV19 and TRBJ1-5, is DGGITQSPKYLFRKEGQNVTLSCEQNLNHDAMYWYRQDPGQGLRLIYYSQIVNDFQKGDIAEGYSVSREKKESFPLTVTSAQKNPTAFYLCASSDRGTRGNQPQHFGDGTRLSIL.

This clonotype has ten or more counts. The CDR3 coding sequence is TGTGCCAGCAGCCTGACTAGCGGACTATTCCCTAGCACAGATACGCAGTATTTT. Translated, it gives CASSLTSGLFPSTDTQYF. V is TRBV7-2 and J is TRBJ2-3; 9 nucleotides agree with TRBD2. The CDR3 is 18 residues long. CDR1 and CDR2 (germline): SGHTA, FQGNSA. The junction had 12 bases not matched to a gene; V was cut back by 5 bases and J by 0 bases.

With regard to this clonotype: One base away lies a much larger clone, so this may be a sequencing read error. The CDR3 reads CAISEANYGYTF. CDR3 nucleotide sequence: TGTGCCATCAGTGAAGCTAACTATGGCTACACCTTC. The chain recombines TRBV10-3 with TRBJ1-2; D not resolved. Trimming took 3 bases from V and 0 from J, leaving 2 bases between them. CDR3 length: 12 amino acids. Per germline, CDR1 ENHRY and CDR2 SYGVKD.

The chain has TRBV28 and TRBJ1-5; TRBD1 might be the D (6 bases). V lost 4 bases to trimming and J lost 7 bases, with 17 bases between them. The CDR3 contains 15 residues. Germline assignment: CDR1 MDHEN and CDR2 SYDVKM. For the CDR3, the DNA is TGTGCCAGCAGTTCGGGACACCGAGACATGCAGCCCCAGCATTTT. Encoded protein: CASSSGHRDMQPQHF.

This clonotype was counted many times. This chain links TRBV19 with TRBJ2-2; no reliable D call. Germline lookup yields CDR1 LNHDA and CDR2 SQIVND (reference sequence). Trimming left V 6 bases short and J 1 base short, with 18 bases between. The CDR3 loop spans 17 amino acids. CDR3 nucleotides: TGTGCCAGTAGCAATCATCGGACCGCTCGGAACACCGGGGAGCTGTTTTTT. Protein: CASSNHRTARNTGELFF.

J is TRBJ1-1 and V is TRBV12-3 or TRBV12-4; D remains ambiguous. The ends were cut back, 5 bases at V and 3 bases at J, with 10 bases in the middle. The CDR3 sequence is 13 residues long. The DNA of the CDR3 is TGTGCCAGCAGTGAAACAACGCACACTGAAGCTTTCTTT. Amino acid sequence: CASSETTHTEAFF.

This clonotype was picked up many times. The chain employs TRBV7-2 and TRBJ2-7; 8 bases align to TRBD2. Germline loops: CDR1 SGHTA, CDR2 FQGNSA. CDR3 length: 17 residues. After removal of 7 bases from V and 3 bases from J, the junction contained 17 bases not matched to a gene. The DNA for the CDR3 is TGTGCCAGCACCCCAAGGGGTTCGGGACTAGGTATCTACGAGCAGTACTTC. This encodes CASTPRGSGLGIYEQYF. Drawing the rest from reference TRBV7-2 and TRBJ2-7, the complete variable domain is GAGVSQSPSNKVTEKGKDVELRCDPISGHTALYWYRQSLGQGLEFLIYFQGNSAPDKSGLPSDRFSAERTGGSVSTLTIQRTQQEDSAVYLCASTPRGSGLGIYEQYFGPGTRLTVT.

The J gene is TRBJ1-2, the V gene TRBV28; D remains ambiguous. CDR1 is MDHEN and CDR2 is SYDVKM in the germline V gene. The V end lost 6 bases, the J end lost 4 bases, and 6 bases lay between the germline ends. The CDR3 is 11 amino acids. DNA for the CDR3: TGTGCCAGCAGCAACCTCTATGGCTACACCTTC. It is translated as CASSNLYGYTF.

This clonotype was detected a few times. CDR3 amino acids: CASSLEVGRADEQFF. The CDR3 region has the DNA TGTGCCAGCAGCTTAGAGGTCGGGAGGGCGGATGAGCAGTTCTTC. The V gene is TRBV7-8, the J gene TRBJ2-1, with 8 bases aligning to TRBD2. Germline lookup yields CDR1 SGHVS and CDR2 FQNEAQ. The CDR3 contains 15 residues. Trimming took 1 base from V and 8 from J; bases not matched to a gene: 7.

This clonotype occurred a few times. The V gene is TRBV28, the J gene TRBJ1-3; D is unclear. Trimming took 5 bases from V and 2 from J, leaving 7 bases between them. Germline V gene sequence: CDR1 MDHEN, CDR2 SYDVKM. The length of the CDR3 is 13 residues. CDR3 sequence: CASSQSTGNTIYF. In DNA, the CDR3 is TGTGCCAGCAGTCAATCTACTGGAAACACCATATATTTT.

As DNA, the CDR3 is TGTGCCAGCACCTTGGGGACGTCGGGTGAGCAGTACTTC. Amino acids: CASTLGTSGEQYF. This chain uses TRBV7-6 with TRBJ2-7, with D perhaps being TRBD1 or TRBD2 (5 bases each). The CDR3 has 13 amino acids. The ends were cut back, 7 bases at V and 7 bases at J, with 17 bases in the middle. The germline V gene encodes CDR1 SGHVS and CDR2 FNYEAQ.

The chain uses TRBV5-4 and TRBJ2-7; the D gene is possibly TRBD2 (6 bases). Looked up from germline, CDR1 is SGHNT and CDR2 is YYREEE (reference sequence). Trimming left V 3 bases short and J 0 bases short, with 13 bases between. This CDR3 has 15 residues. The CDR3 DNA reads as TGTGCCAGCAGCTCTGGCGGGGAAAGCTCCTACGAGCAGTACTTC. It encodes CASSSGGESSYEQYF.

The chain uses TRBV12-3 or TRBV12-4 and TRBJ2-1; 8 nucleotides align to TRBD2. The CDR3 totals 15 residues. V trimming: 0 bases; J trimming: 8 bases; junction bases outside the gene matches: 6. Here the CDR3 reads CASSLAWTSIDEQFF. CDR3 in DNA: TGTGCCAGCAGTTTAGCTTGGACTAGCATCGATGAGCAGTTCTTC.

This clonotype was seen more than once but under ten times. This chain connects TRBV7-2 to TRBJ2-1; 11 bases line up with TRBD2. The length of the CDR3 is 17 residues. J was trimmed by 7 bases and V by 5 bases; bases with no gene match: 13. The germline gives CDR1 SGHTA, CDR2 FQGNSA. Here the CDR3 reads CASSTAPGTSGRNEQFF. CDR3 sequence (DNA): TGTGCCAGCAGCACAGCCCCCGGGACTAGCGGAAGGAATGAGCAGTTCTTC.

This chain connects TRBV28 to TRBJ1-5, with TRBD1 matching over 9 bases. In germline, CDR1 is MDHEN, CDR2 SYDVKM. The CDR3 has 15 residues. Trimming cost V 7 bases and J 2 bases; bases outside gene matches: 6. The CDR3: CASTFRDRGNQPQHF. The DNA of the CDR3 is TGTGCCAGCACTTTTAGGGACAGGGGCAATCAGCCCCAGCATTTT.

Of note for this clonotype: Sequence at one end of the junction differs from germline and may be a read error. The genes are TRBV15 and TRBJ2-1, with TRBD1 matching 8 bases. Germline V CDR1 and CDR2: LNHNV, YYDKDF (reference sequence). The CDR3 totals 14 residues. CDR3 in DNA: TGTGCCACCAGCAGAGATAACACTCGGACAGGGTTCCTCTTC. It specifies CATSRDNTRTGFLF. The variable domain in full, completed from reference TRBV15 and TRBJ2-1, reads DAMVIQNPRYQVTQFGKPVTLSCSQTLNHNVMYWYQQKSSQAPKLLFHYYDKDFNNEADTPDNFQSRRPNTSFCFLDIRSPGLGDTAMYLCATSRDNTRTGFLFGPGTRLTVL.

This chain connects TRBV2 to TRBJ2-5, with TRBD2 identical over 7 bases. V was clipped by 8 bases and J by 4 bases; unmatched bases: 13. CDR3 length equals 15 residues. The V gene's germline CDR1 is SNHLY and CDR2 FYNNEI. DNA of the CDR3: TGTGCCAGCGGTTCAATTCGCGGGAGTCCAGAGACCCAGTACTTC. It translates to CASGSIRGSPETQYF. Full variable domain (rest looked up from reference TRBV2 and TRBJ2-5): EPEVTQTPSHQVTQMGQEVILRCVPISNHLYFYWYRQILGQKVEFLVSFYNNEISEKSEIFDDQFSVERPDGSNFTLKIRSTKLEDSAMYFCASGSIRGSPETQYFGPGTRLLVL.

Many counts were recorded for this clonotype. The chain combines TRBV7-2 with TRBJ1-2; maybe TRBD1 (5 bases). This CDR3 is 14 amino acids long. Germline lookup yields CDR1 SGHTA and CDR2 FQGNSA. The V gene lost 3 bases and the J gene lost 3 bases, with 11 bases spanning the gap. The CDR3 bases are TGTGCCAGCAGCTTCAGCAGGGACGACTATGGCTACACCTTC. Encoded protein: CASSFSRDDYGYTF.

The chain carries TRBV11-2 and TRBJ2-7; TRBD1 matches at 9 bases. CDR1 is SGHAT, CDR2 FQNNGV, per germline. J was trimmed by 5 bases and V by 2 bases; bases with no gene match: 10. The CDR3 consists of 16 residues. The CDR3 DNA is TGTGCCAGCAGCTTAAACAGGGGGCCACCGTTTGACGAGCAGTACTTC. Its protein product is CASSLNRGPPFDEQYF.